Detailed here is one TCR beta chain. The sample is drawn from a study of blood T cell repertoires in COVID-19. Looking at the study overall: T cells, B-cell-depleted T cells, or PBMCs provided the cDNA or gDNA that served as material.

Original processing notes: How many nucleated cells were present was estimated from reference gene primer amplification. Method: immunoSEQ multiplex PCR; TCRdb's copy keeps in-frame clones and lacks some. For V, J and clone size, that table is used; D and trimming come from the DNA. The sample consists of some 79,000 clones, roughly 90% of them appearing once. Sequencing was performed on peripheral blood. The source is a man in his 70s with active or convalescent COVID-19.

The CDR3 DNA reads as TGTGCCAGCAGCTTATTCGTCAATGGCGGAAGCTCCTACAATGAGCAGTTCTTC. Translated: CASSLFVNGGSSYNEQFF. The chain employs TRBV7-6 and TRBJ2-1; D is ambiguous. CDR3 size: 18 residues. Germline CDR1 reads SGHVS; CDR2 reads FNYEAQ. V shed 2 bases and J shed 0 bases, with 17 bases lying between them.